The entry below gives a single T cell receptor (beta chain) sequence along with its context. The specificity of this receptor is unknown. Base qualities are not at hand, and no much larger clone is one base apart. This entry belongs to a study of control samples from healthy donors and cancer patients (dated by TCRdb to the early 2020s). The library was generated by the immunoSEQ multiplex PCR assay. TCRdb took over this immuneACCESS table, retaining in-frame rearrangements with V and J assigned. Such tables are incomplete; in checked studies, under half of the missing clones stem from an unresolved V gene, and the remainder is unexplained. The sample has about 120,000 clones on record, 87% of them singletons. Clones ranked in the top ten supply around 10% of the sample. The CDR3, cysteine through phenylalanine, is 17 amino acids long. Only CDR3 DNA remains: 51 bases, in frame from the first base.

The chain is encoded by TRBV21-1 joined to TRBJ2-7; the listed D gene, TRBD1, was not tested against the DNA. TRBV21-1 represents a pseudogene. The sequenced sample was blood. The sequence derives from a man between 25 and 39 years old in good health. Here the CDR3 is given as CASSIPLGITAPYEQYF. Read as DNA, the sequence is TGTGCCAGCAGCATACCCCTGGGCATCACAGCCCCTTACGAGCAGTACTTC.